The T cell receptor (beta chain) described here comes from a study of T cells in women clearing cervical HPV infection. Turning to the study itself: No precancer developed; the control's incident HPV16 infection cleared within 12 months. Study outcomes and limitations: TRBV6-7 relative abundance averaged around 0.11% in cases and approximately 0.15% in controls. Repertoire richness, not evenness, was significantly elevated in CIN3+ cases versus controls.

Clones were sequenced by immunoSEQ multiplex PCR, and TCRdb holds only the in-frame ones, with some missing. The sample totals 48,000 or so clones; its top ten clones hold around 1.6%. Comments on this clone: Antigen: not known. The CDR3 end falls 3 residues outside the read, so it is completed with the germline J gene.

V gave up 3 bases and J gave up 7 bases, with 7 bases separating them. CDR1 and CDR2 (germline): DFQATT, SNEGSKA (reference sequence). The CDR3 is 11 amino acids. The sequence came from a woman aged 18-69 years with a cervical HPV16 infection that either progressed to CIN3+ or cleared (not recorded which). Material: blood buffy coat. The chain carries TRBV20-1 and TRBJ1-5, with a possible D match to TRBD1 (5 bases). The CDR3 reads CSARGGQPQHF. CDR3 bases read: TGCAGTGCTAGGGGGGGACAGCCC.